One sample yielded the 3 T cell receptor beta chains listed below, sequenced in a study of response to subunit inactivated influenza vaccine. TCRdb itself ran the RT-PCR reads through MiXCR, one entry per CDR3 protein. The repertoire holds roughly 780,000 distinct CDR3 sequences, with around 20% as singletons. The sample in question was PBMCs from blood, obtained roughly 5 days after vaccination. These receptor sequences come from a man aged 50 to 60 who received an inactivated influenza vaccine.

This chain joins TRBV5-1 and TRBJ2-1; perhaps TRBD2 as D (6 bases). Trimming shortened V by 6 bases and J by 5 bases, and 12 bases separated the two germline ends. Germline assignment: CDR1 SGHRS and CDR2 YFSETQ. CDR3 length: 13 amino acids. CDR3 nucleotides: TGCGCCAGCACGAGCGGGCCCAACAATGAGCAGTTCTTC. Its translation: CASTSGPNNEQFF.

This clonotype was counted a few times. The J gene is TRBJ1-2, the V gene TRBV15, with TRBD1 matching over 7 bases. With V trimmed by 1 base and J by 1 base, 3 bases remained unmatched. There are 15 residues in the CDR3. The germline V gene encodes CDR1 LNHNV and CDR2 YYDKDF (reference sequence). CDR3 loop: CATSRGSGGNYGYTF. For the CDR3, the DNA is TGTGCCACCAGCAGAGGGTCAGGGGGTAACTATGGCTACACCTTC.

V usage is TRBV4-3 and J usage is TRBJ1-1; TRBD1 might be the D (6 bases). The germline V and J ends were trimmed by 0 bases and 7 bases, with 18 bases remaining between them. Germline values: CDR1 LGHNA, CDR2 YSLEER. This CDR3 region has 16 residues. The CDR3 region is CASSQEEGRQGSEAFF. CDR3 nucleotide sequence: TGCGCCAGCAGCCAAGAGGAGGGCAGGCAGGGGAGTGAAGCTTTCTTT.